The rows below give T cell receptor beta chains drawn from one sample of a study of T cell responses to AZD1222 COVID-19 vaccine. Using immunoSEQ multiplex PCR, the repertoire was profiled, and TCRdb retains in-frame clones only, with some absent. The sample shows 55,000 to 85,000 clones, roughly 84% of them seen only once. The starting material was peripheral blood, obtained on day 0 of AZD1222 vaccination. The receptors come from an adult in good health. The CDR3 runs from the conserved cysteine through the conserved F or W. The D gene is left open where the match is weak. Where a row states a size, it is once, few, many or the class of an expanded clone; other rows omit it.

V gene	D gene	clone size	J gene	CDR3 DNA	CDR3 protein
TRBV28	TRBD1	.	TRBJ1-2	TGTGCCAGCAGTTTGTCCACAGGGGGCTATGGCTACACCTTC	CASSLSTGGYGYTF
TRBV15	.	.	TRBJ1-4	TGTGCCACCAGCAGTAGAACCGGGAACCCTAATGAAAAACTGTTTTTT	CATSSRTGNPNEKLFF
TRBV30	TRBD1	once	TRBJ1-1	TGTGCCTGGAGTGAGCAGGGGGCATTAGTGAACACTGAAGCTTTCTTT	CAWSEQGALVNTEAFF
TRBV6-5	TRBD1	.	TRBJ2-7	TGTGCCAGCACTAAGGGACAGGGGGTCTCGGAGCAGTACTTC	CASTKGQGVSEQYF
TRBV7-9	.	.	TRBJ1-1	TGTGCCAGCAGCCCCGTTGGGGCGAACACTGAAGCTTTCTTT	CASSPVGANTEAFF
TRBV9	.	once	TRBJ1-1	TGTGCCAGCAGCCCCCGGCTTGTAGGGGGTGAAGCTTTCTTT	CASSPRLVGGEAFF
TRBV10-1	.	.	TRBJ1-5	TGCGCCAGCTTTTCCGCCGAGCCTTACAGGGATGGCAATCAGCCCCAGCATTTT	CASFSAEPYRDGNQPQHF
TRBV7-2	TRBD1	.	TRBJ1-2	TGTGCCAGCAGCCGCGGACAGGGCGGCGGCTACACCTTC	CASSRGQGGGYTF
TRBV28	TRBD2	.	TRBJ2-3	TGTGCCAGCAGGGCGACTAGCGGGGGGGCCGTTACGCAGTATTTT	CASRATSGGAVTQYF
TRBV6-5	.	.	TRBJ1-4	TGTGCCAGCAGCCAAAATGGATTGAATGAAAAACTGTTTTTT	CASSQNGLNEKLFF
TRBV2	TRBD1	.	TRBJ1-1	TGTGCCAGCAAACGACAGGGCGGTAACACTGAAGCTTTCTTT	CASKRQGGNTEAFF
TRBV6-4	.	.	TRBJ2-3	TGTGCCAGCAGATATAACAAGGACAGATCTAGCACAGATACGCAGTATTTT	CASRYNKDRSSTDTQYF
TRBV29-1	.	.	TRBJ2-7	TGCAGCGTTGATTTGGGGGATCCCTACGAGCAGTACTTC	CSVDLGDPYEQYF
TRBV18	.	few	TRBJ1-2	TGTGCCAGCTCACCCCCAGGGGTTCCCTATGGCTACACCTTC	CASSPPGVPYGYTF
TRBV7-8	TRBD2	.	TRBJ2-1	TGTGCCAGCAGCTCGAGAGTAGCGGGGGGCCACAATGAGCAGTTCTTC	CASSSRVAGGHNEQFF
TRBV7-2	TRBD1	.	TRBJ1-3	TGTGCCAGCAGCAGGGACAGGGGGCGAAACACCATATATTTT	CASSRDRGRNTIYF
TRBV15	TRBD1	once	TRBJ1-1	TGTGCCACCAGCAGAGACGACAGGGCGTCTGCTGAAGCTTTCTTT	CATSRDDRASAEAFF